These 22 T cell receptor beta chains came from one sample sequenced in a study of blood T cell repertoires in COVID-19. TCRdb's table, derived via immunoSEQ multiplex PCR, lists solely in-frame clones and lacks some. This sample yields fewer than 90,000 clones, of which 87% are seen a single time; about 15% belongs to the top ten. The sample comprised peripheral blood. The receptors shown here come from a male donor with acute or convalescent COVID-19.

CDR3 amino acids: CASSPQMNTEAFF. CDR3 coding DNA: TGTGCCAGCAGCCCCCAGATGAACACTGAAGCTTTCTTT. This chain joins TRBV7-3 and TRBJ1-1; D call uncertain. Germline loops: CDR1 SGHTA, CDR2 FQGTGA. With 5 bases removed from V and 0 bases from J, the gap between germline ends came to 7 bases. CDR3 length: 13 residues.

CDR3 bases: TGTGCCAGTAGTAGAGGACAGGCCTATGGCTACACCTTC. Amino acid sequence: CASSRGQAYGYTF. The rearrangement links TRBV19 to TRBJ1-2; 7 positions match TRBD1. The CDR3 loop spans 13 amino acids. Germline V gene data show CDR1 as LNHDA and CDR2 as SQIVND (reference sequence). V lost 4 bases, J lost 4 bases, and 3 bases stayed unmatched. The complete variable domain, with remaining parts taken from reference TRBV19 and TRBJ1-2, reads DGGITQSPKYLFRKEGQNVTLSCEQNLNHDAMYWYRQDPGQGLRLIYYSQIVNDFQKGDIAEGYSVSREKKESFPLTVTSAQKNPTAFYLCASSRGQAYGYTFGSGTRLTVV.

Only one count was recorded for this clone. The chain carries TRBV24-1 and TRBJ1-2; 11 bases match TRBD1. The CDR3 has 15 residues. J was trimmed by 4 bases and V by 4 bases; bases with no gene match: 4. Germline V CDR1 and CDR2: KGHDR, SFDVKD. The CDR3 DNA sequence: TGTGCCACCAGTGACCCCGGACAGGGGGCCTATGGCTACACCTTC. Translating it yields CATSDPGQGAYGYTF.

The chain is built from TRBV11-2 and TRBJ2-1; 10 bases are a match to TRBD2. This CDR3 is 14 amino acids long. CDR1 is SGHAT, CDR2 FQNNGV, per germline. Unmatched junction bases numbered 10, after V lost 8 bases and J lost 9 bases. The CDR3 protein is CASQPGLAWGEQFF. The CDR3 region has the DNA TGTGCCAGCCAACCGGGACTAGCGTGGGGTGAGCAGTTCTTC.

The chain couples TRBV19 to TRBJ2-6; D not resolved. Germline V gene data show CDR1 as LNHDA and CDR2 as SQIVND (reference sequence). The CDR3 totals 16 residues. With 5 bases removed from V and 2 bases from J, the gap between germline ends came to 13 bases. CDR3 sequence (DNA): TGTGCCAGTAGTTCTCCAACTTCGGCTGGGGCCAACGTCCTGACTTTC. Its protein product is CASSSPTSAGANVLTF.

The rearrangement uses TRBV11-3 and TRBJ2-2, with 13 bases lining up with TRBD2. The CDR3 spans 17 residues. The germline gives CDR1 SGHNT, CDR2 YENEEA. V trimming: 5 bases; J trimming: 1 base; junction bases outside the gene matches: 4. The CDR3 reads CASSRLAGGQNTGELFF. The CDR3 bases are TGTGCCAGCAGCCGACTAGCGGGGGGCCAGAACACCGGGGAGCTGTTTTTT.

The rearrangement links TRBV28 to TRBJ1-5; a weak D match, TRBD1 (5 bases). Germline-derived CDR1 and CDR2 are MDHEN and SYDVKM. CDR3 length: 15 residues. V lost 3 bases and J lost 8, with 17 bases in between. Written as DNA, the CDR3 is TGTGCCAGCAGTTTTCAGGACGGGGGGACCAAGCCCCAGCATTTT. Translated, it gives CASSFQDGGTKPQHF.

The CDR3 sequence: CASSGDRPSGNTIYF. CDR3 in DNA: TGTGCCAGCAGTGGAGACAGGCCCTCTGGAAACACCATATATTTT. The V call is TRBV2, the J call TRBJ1-3, with a weak D call TRBD1 (6 bases). The CDR3 spans 15 residues. V dropped 4 bases and J dropped 0 bases, with 10 bases sitting between them. The germline V gene encodes CDR1 SNHLY and CDR2 FYNNEI. The variable domain in full, completed from reference TRBV2 and TRBJ1-3, reads EPEVTQTPSHQVTQMGQEVILRCVPISNHLYFYWYRQILGQKVEFLVSFYNNEISEKSEIFDDQFSVERPDGSNFTLKIRSTKLEDSAMYFCASSGDRPSGNTIYFGEGSWLTVV.

This chain connects TRBV6-4 to TRBJ2-3; 8 nucleotides agree with TRBD2. The germline V gene encodes CDR1 MRHNA and CDR2 SNTAGT. With V trimmed by 9 bases and J by 0 bases, 8 bases remained unmatched. The CDR3 totals 15 residues. The CDR3 spells CASRAGGLSTDTQYF. CDR3 coding DNA: TGTGCCAGTAGGGCGGGAGGATTGAGCACAGATACGCAGTATTTT.

This chain joins TRBV27 and TRBJ1-1; maybe TRBD1 (6 bases). V was pared by 5 bases and J by 3 bases, with 13 bases between. CDR1 and CDR2 from the germline V gene are MNHEY and SMNVEV (reference sequence). The CDR3 contains 14 residues. The CDR3 DNA reads as TGTGCCAGCAGTCTAAAGACAGGATACACTGAAGCTTTCTTT. Residues: CASSLKTGYTEAFF.

V and J are TRBV2 and TRBJ1-2, with no clear D. Germline V gene sequence: CDR1 SNHLY, CDR2 FYNNEI. This CDR3 comprises 12 residues. V was pared by 3 bases and J by 5 bases, with 7 bases between. The CDR3 sequence: CASSDLLYGYTF. CDR3 nucleotide sequence: TGTGCCAGCAGTGACCTACTTTATGGCTACACCTTC.

This chain connects TRBV6-5 to TRBJ2-7; perhaps TRBD2 as D (5 bases). With 2 bases removed from V and 4 bases from J, the gap between germline ends came to 12 bases. Germline lookup yields CDR1 MNHEY and CDR2 SVGAGI. The CDR3 covers 14 residues. The CDR3, as DNA: TGTGCCAGCAGTTACAGCGGTATGGCGTACGAGCAGTACTTC. It yields the protein CASSYSGMAYEQYF.

The chain joins TRBV6-5 to TRBJ2-5; the match to TRBD1 covers 10 bases. The CDR3 spans 16 residues. Looked up from germline, CDR1 is MNHEY and CDR2 is SVGAGI. J lost 3 bases, V lost 4 bases, and 8 bases had no gene match. CDR3 bases: TGTGCCAGCAGTTCCAACACCGGGACAGGGGAAGAGACCCAGTACTTC. The encoded protein is CASSSNTGTGEETQYF.

Details on this clone: The sample contains more than one DNA sequence encoding this CDR3. This chain uses TRBV18 with TRBJ2-7; tentatively, D is TRBD1 (6 bases). The germline gives CDR1 KGHSH, CDR2 LQKENI. The CDR3 contains 14 residues. The V and J ends lost 3 bases and 2 bases respectively, with 11 bases between them. The CDR3 sequence: CASSPGQGPYEQYF. In DNA form, the CDR3 reads TGTGCCAGCTCACCGGGGCAGGGGCCCTACGAGCAGTACTTC. The variable domain in full, completed from reference TRBV18 and TRBJ2-7, reads NAGVMQNPRHLVRRRGQEARLRCSPMKGHSHVYWYRQLPEEGLKFMVYLQKENIIDESGMPKERFSAEFPKEGPSILRIQQVVRGDSAAYFCASSPGQGPYEQYFGPGTRLTVT.

J is TRBJ2-7 and V is TRBV11-3, with 7 bases lining up with TRBD1. Germline assignment: CDR1 SGHNT and CDR2 YENEEA. With 5 bases clipped from V and 2 bases from J, the junction kept 6 bases outside the gene matches. CDR3 length: 14 residues. The chain's CDR3 is CASSPRDSTYEQYF. The CDR3, as DNA: TGTGCCAGCAGCCCTAGGGACAGCACCTACGAGCAGTACTTC.

The CDR3 DNA is TGTGCCAGCAGCGTAGTGACTAGCGGGGGGGCCACCGGGGAGCTGTTTTTT. Translating gives CASSVVTSGGATGELFF. The chain recombines TRBV9 with TRBJ2-2, with TRBD2 matching over 14 bases. The V gene end was trimmed by 0 bases and the J gene end by 4 bases; junction bases not matched to a gene: 2. This CDR3 is built from 17 residues. Germline V CDR1 and CDR2: SGDLS, YYNGEE. The full variable domain, with the rest looked up from reference TRBV9 and TRBJ2-2, is DSGVTQTPKHLITATGQRVTLRCSPRSGDLSVYWYQQSLDQGLQFLIQYYNGEERAKGNILERFSAQQFPDLHSELNLSSLELGDSALYFCASSVVTSGGATGELFFGEGSRLTVL.

The rearrangement links TRBV4-1 to TRBJ1-1; D possibly corresponds to TRBD1 (6 bases). The CDR3 sequence is 13 residues long. Trimming removed 1 base from V and 8 bases from J, with 11 bases in between. CDR1 and CDR2 from the germline V gene are MGHRA and YSYEKL. In DNA, the CDR3 is TGCGCCAGCAGCCAAGCGGACAGCCTCGAAGCTTTCTTT. This translates into CASSQADSLEAFF.

In regard to this clone: Within the sample, other DNA sequences also encode this same CDR3. V is TRBV7-9 and J is TRBJ1-5; TRBD1 is a possible D gene (6 bases). CDR1 and CDR2 (germline): SEHNR, FQNEAQ (reference sequence). The CDR3 is 13 amino acids. V was clipped by 5 bases and J by 6 bases, with 11 bases between them. In DNA form, the CDR3 reads TGTGCCAGCAGCCCACAGGGTGGTCAGCCCCAGCATTTT. Encoded protein: CASSPQGGQPQHF.

The V gene is TRBV7-9, the J gene TRBJ1-5; 7 bases map to TRBD1. J lost 4 bases, V lost 4 bases, and 7 bases had no gene match. This CDR3 has 15 amino acids. From germline, CDR1 is SEHNR and CDR2 FQNEAQ (reference sequence). DNA for the CDR3: TGTGCCAGCAGCTCAGACAGGGACACAAATCAGCCCCAGCATTTT. This gives the protein CASSSDRDTNQPQHF. Full variable domain (missing parts from reference TRBV7-9 and TRBJ1-5): DTGVSQNPRHKITKRGQNVTFRCDPISEHNRLYWYRQTLGQGPEFLTYFQNEAQLEKSRLLSDRFSAERPKGSFSTLEIQRTEQGDSAMYLCASSSDRDTNQPQHFGDGTRLSIL.

The rearrangement links TRBV5-1 to TRBJ2-7; 7 bases agree with TRBD2. The germline gives CDR1 SGHRS, CDR2 YFSETQ. The J segment lost 3 bases and the V segment lost 0 bases, leaving 3 bases of the junction unmatched. This CDR3 contains 14 residues. The CDR3 spells CASSLVAGDYEQYF. CDR3 bases: TGCGCCAGCAGCTTGGTCGCGGGGGACTACGAGCAGTACTTC.

With respect to this clone: The identical CDR3 is also encoded by other nucleotide sequences in the sample. The genes are TRBV3-1 (or the pseudogene TRBV3-2) and TRBJ2-3, with 8 bases lining up with TRBD1. The V gene end was trimmed by 2 bases and the J gene end by 0 bases; junction bases not matched to a gene: 1. CDR1 LGHDT and CDR2 YNNKEL come from the germline V gene (reference sequence). The CDR3 is 15 amino acids. CDR3 DNA sequence: TGTGCCAGCAGCCAACAGGGGGCGAGCACAGATACGCAGTATTTT. It codes for CASSQQGASTDTQYF.

The CDR3 sequence: CASSLAGHYGYTF. CDR3 DNA: TGTGCCAGCAGTTTAGCGGGGCACTATGGCTACACCTTC. The V gene is TRBV12-3 or TRBV12-4, the J gene TRBJ1-2; perhaps TRBD1 as D (5 bases). The V end was cut by 0 bases, the J end by 3 bases, with 5 bases between. The length of the CDR3 is 13 residues.